This T cell receptor beta chain emerged from a study of cytomegalovirus exposure and HLA in healthy donors. General study results and limits: After further analysis at a later stage, roughly 15,000 TCR beta sequences were associated with HLA alleles at 0.05 false discovery rate. By HLA locus, TCR association rates varied in a later analysis, with DRB1 showing the most and HLA-C the fewest. Several V segments, TRBV6-2 and TRBV6-3 among them, could not be told apart and were dropped.

Trimming removed 1 base from V and 2 bases from J, with 14 bases in between. Per germline, CDR1 LNHDA and CDR2 SQIVND (reference sequence). The CDR3 consists of 17 residues. Use of 60 Vbeta and 13 Jbeta primers characterized the PCR. Per the original methods: Later analysis identified approximately 88 million unique TCR beta chains, approximately 10 million shared. Generated by immunoSEQ multiplex PCR, the TCRdb table keeps only in-frame clones and is missing some. For V, J and clone size, that table is used; D and trimming come from the DNA. The sample gives some 130,000 clones, about 61% of which show up once; less than 3% is in the top ten. On this clone itself: The antigen is undetermined.

The J gene is TRBJ1-4, the V gene TRBV19, with D tentatively TRBD1 (6 bases). This clonotype was sampled from a woman aged 40 to 50 in good health and CMV-seronegative. Sequences were obtained from PBMCs. CDR3 residues: CASSIAGAAATNEKLFF. The CDR3 bases are TGTGCCAGTAGTATAGCAGGGGCCGCGGCCACTAATGAAAAACTGTTTTTT.